This TCR beta chain was documented in a study of blood T cell repertoires in COVID-19. Whole-study context: Nucleic acid was either cDNA or gDNA, and it came from T cells, B-cell-depleted T cells, or PBMCs.

Source study methods: By means of reference gene primer amplification, nucleated cell counts were estimated. Clones were sequenced by immunoSEQ multiplex PCR, and TCRdb holds only the in-frame ones, with some missing. V and J calls and clone size are as listed in that table; D and trimming were resolved from the DNA. The top ten hold approximately 10% of the sample, which has some 130,000 clones, about nine tenths seen once. The germline V gene has CDR1 WSHSY and CDR2 SAAADI. The CDR3 is made up of 14 amino acids. The V gene end was trimmed by 4 bases and the J gene end by 5 bases; junction bases not matched to a gene: 5.

The receptor's source is a man aged 45-65 years with acute or convalescent COVID-19. The genes are TRBV10-2 and TRBJ1-5; 7 positions agree with TRBD1. The sequenced material came from peripheral blood. The CDR3 DNA reads as TGCGCCAGCAGTGGAGGGGGCCCCGATCAGCCCCAGCATTTT. Its translation is CASSGGGPDQPQHF.